These 8 T cell receptor beta chains were sequenced from one sample in a study of blood T cell repertoires in COVID-19. The assay was immunoSEQ multiplex PCR, and TCRdb's table has in-frame clones only and misses some. Of hundreds of thousands of clones in the sample, 90% were seen once. What was sequenced was PBMCs or T cells enriched from blood (not recorded which). The receptors here all came from a man under 40 who had recovered from COVID-19.

The J gene is TRBJ2-2, the V gene TRBV7-9; TRBD2 matches 7 bases. The germline gives CDR1 SEHNR, CDR2 FQNEAQ (reference sequence). The V segment lost 3 bases and the J segment 5 bases; nucleotides outside the gene matches: 6. The CDR3 is made up of 15 amino acids. The chain's CDR3 is CASSFLSSGTGELFF. In nucleotides, the CDR3 is TGTGCCAGCAGCTTCCTATCTAGCGGAACCGGGGAGCTGTTTTTT. The entire variable domain, with the rest obtained from reference TRBV7-9 and TRBJ2-2, is as follows: DTGVSQNPRHKITKRGQNVTFRCDPISEHNRLYWYRQTLGQGPEFLTYFQNEAQLEKSRLLSDRFSAERPKGSFSTLEIQRTEQGDSAMYLCASSFLSSGTGELFFGEGSRLTVL.

The rearrangement uses TRBV7-2 and TRBJ1-1; D remains ambiguous. This CDR3 spans 13 amino acids. CDR1 and CDR2 (germline): SGHTA, FQGNSA. V was clipped by 5 bases and J by 1 base, with 8 bases between them. CDR3 coding DNA: TGTGCCAGCAGCCCAACAGCGAACACTGAAGCTTTCTTT. Its translation: CASSPTANTEAFF.

The chain joins TRBV5-1 to TRBJ1-6, with unresolved D. The CDR3 is 15 amino acids. V lost 0 bases, J lost 4 bases, and 8 bases lay in between. The germline V gene encodes CDR1 SGHRS and CDR2 YFSETQ. CDR3 region: CASSLDSPYNSPLHF. The DNA for the CDR3 is TGCGCCAGCAGCTTGGACAGCCCTTATAATTCACCCCTCCACTTT.

The chain has TRBV5-5 and TRBJ2-2, with TRBD1 matching over 7 bases. The junction had 7 bases not matched to a gene; V was cut back by 3 bases and J by 2 bases. Germline V lookup: CDR1 SGHKS, CDR2 YYEKEE (reference sequence). This CDR3 region has 16 residues. For the CDR3, the DNA is TGTGCCAGCAGCTCCAGGACAGGATCAAACACCGGGGAGCTGTTTTTT. This codes for CASSSRTGSNTGELFF.

The J gene is TRBJ1-5, the V gene TRBV7-9, with 11 bases matching TRBD1. Germline lookup yields CDR1 SEHNR and CDR2 FQNEAQ (reference sequence). The V segment lost 3 bases and the J segment 0 bases; nucleotides outside the gene matches: 4. The CDR3 has 17 amino acids. In DNA, the CDR3 is TGTGCCAGCAGCTTTGGGACAGGGGGGTATAGCAATCAGCCCCAGCATTTT. It yields the protein CASSFGTGGYSNQPQHF.

The chain links TRBV7-2 to TRBJ2-1; 8 nucleotides match TRBD2. The CDR3 runs 15 residues. Unmatched junction bases numbered 12, after V lost 1 base and J lost 13 bases. Germline V gene sequence: CDR1 SGHTA, CDR2 FQGNSA. The CDR3 nucleotides read TGTGCCAGCAGCTTAGGTCGGGCTTTACTAGCGGCCCAGTTCTTC. This encodes CASSLGRALLAAQFF. The whole variable domain, filled in from reference TRBV7-2 and TRBJ2-1, reads GAGVSQSPSNKVTEKGKDVELRCDPISGHTALYWYRQSLGQGLEFLIYFQGNSAPDKSGLPSDRFSAERTGGSVSTLTIQRTQQEDSAVYLCASSLGRALLAAQFFGPGTRLTVL.

This clone came up many times. This chain connects TRBV25-1 to TRBJ2-1; 9 bases are shared with TRBD2. The J segment lost 8 bases and the V segment lost 2 bases, leaving 4 bases of the junction unmatched. The CDR3 is made up of 14 amino acids. Germline V gene data show CDR1 as MGHDK and CDR2 as SYGVNS. CDR3 region: CASSEIGGGDEQFF. CDR3 nucleotide sequence: TGTGCCAGCAGTGAAATCGGCGGGGGGGATGAGCAGTTCTTC.

The chain is built from TRBV3-1 (or the pseudogene TRBV3-2) and TRBJ2-6; tentatively, D is TRBD2 (6 bases). The CDR3 has 18 residues. Trimming removed 1 base at V and 1 base at J, with 14 bases between. CDR1 is LGHDT, CDR2 YNNKEL, per germline (reference sequence). DNA for the CDR3: TGTGCCAGCAGCCAAGCGCGGGACCCTCGTTCTGGGGCCAACGTCCTGACTTTC. Translation: CASSQARDPRSGANVLTF.